The T cell receptor beta chain described here comes from a study of blood T cell repertoires in COVID-19 (dated by TCRdb to 2020 to 2022). For context, the study as a whole: Samples from collaborators originated in the United States, Italy and Spain and spanned both the acute and convalescent phases of COVID-19. Deeply sampled blood TCRbeta repertoires from subjects exposed to, actively infected with, or recovered from COVID-19 were included in the dataset. HLA class I and class II types, where available, came from metadata supplied by the sample provider rather than from assay-based typing. The samples were drawn from the first 160 participants of the ongoing ImmuneRACE study and from some 1,300 subjects provided by 6 global collaborators. The prospective study material was composed of cDNA or gDNA derived from T cells, B-cell-depleted T cells, or PBMCs. The sample metadata nearly always contained a de-identified subject ID, COVID-19 status, age in years and sex. A freely available public database, intended as a resource for researchers studying the immune response to SARS-CoV-2, is where the repertoires were released. Summary of the overall study and its limitations: How much clinical and demographic metadata was included differed by source and by participant, and the metadata was provided uncurated.

The immunoSEQ Assay, a bias-controlled multiplex PCR, was used to amplify TCRbeta CDR3 regions from genomic DNA. The authors' pipeline ran thus. Nucleated cell counts per sample were estimated from amplification of reference gene primers within the assay. To quantify the absolute abundance of each unique TCRbeta CDR3 rearrangement, sequence reads were collapsed and filtered. Productive Simpson clonality was computed per sample as the square root of Simpson's diversity index over productive rearrangements. Sourced from immuneACCESS, this table was stored by TCRdb with only in-frame sequences that have V and J called. A share of the clones is absent; for the studies checked, an unresolved V gene accounts for under half, and the remainder has no known explanation. That table gives V, J and clone size, and the DNA gave D and trimming. Here the sample has under 150,000 clones; approximately 86% occur a single time. The ten most abundant clones make up about 2.5% of the sample.

Details on this clone: Its antigen is currently not known. There are no base qualities to consult, and no much larger clone falls within one base.

Per the germline V gene, SGHAT is the CDR1 and FQNNGV is the CDR2. V is shortened by 5 bases, J by 4 bases, and the region joining them spans 14 bases. From the cysteine through the phenylalanine, the CDR3 covers 14 amino acids. The DNA shown is the 42-base CDR3, in frame from base 1. Participants in the prospective study were enrolled through a virtual design, were aged about 18 to 100 years, and lived in about two dozen United States geographic areas. To assign participants to cohorts, the prospective study relied on clinical history that participants themselves reported in a screening survey and a study questionnaire. ImmuneRACE Cohort 3 recovered participants were defined by two consecutive negative NP/OP PCR tests, healthcare professional clearance, or symptom resolution. Each participant in the prospective study had whole blood, serum and a nasopharyngeal or oropharyngeal swab collected by mobile phlebotomists. Participants in the prospective study had the option to provide additional blood draws and questionnaires over an approximately 2-month period. Before DNA extraction, blood samples from the prospective study were shipped at room temperature or frozen.

Sample: PBMCs or T cells enriched from blood (not recorded which). This TCR came from a woman between 50 and 59 years old who had recovered from COVID-19. The chain is encoded by TRBV11-2 joined to TRBJ1-2, and perhaps TRBD1 as D gene, on 6 matching bases. The nucleotides read TGTGCCAGCAGCCGTCCTGGACAGCTCTATGGCTACACCTTC. This codes for CASSRPGQLYGYTF. Extended through the reference TRBV11-2 and TRBJ1-2 proteins, this CDR3 yields the full variable domain: EAGVAQSPRYKIIEKRQSVAFWCNPISGHATLYWYQQILGQGPKLLIQFQNNGVVDDSQLPKDRFSAERLKGVDSTLKIQPAKLEDSAVYLCASSRPGQLYGYTFGSGTRLTVV.